What follows are 13 T cell receptor beta chains derived from one specimen sequenced in a study of blood T cell repertoires in COVID-19. Clones were read by immunoSEQ multiplex PCR, and TCRdb kept only the in-frame ones, dropping some. This sample carries some 170,000 clones, 80% of them seen once, and the ten largest clones take 4.5% to 7.5%. Sequenced input: PBMCs or T cells enriched from blood (not recorded which). Receptor source: a man in his forties who had recovered from COVID-19.

The chain links TRBV7-9 to TRBJ2-2, with D unresolved. In germline, CDR1 is SEHNR, CDR2 FQNEAQ (reference sequence). The V gene lost 5 bases and the J gene lost 1 base, with 5 bases spanning the gap. There are 13 residues in the CDR3. The CDR3 reads CASSPENTGELFF. The DNA for the CDR3 is TGTGCCAGCAGCCCAGAGAACACCGGGGAGCTGTTTTTT.

The chain joins TRBV13 to TRBJ1-6; D is perhaps TRBD1 (6 bases). Germline V gene lookup returns CDR1 PRHDT and CDR2 FYEKMQ (reference sequence). The CDR3 contains 16 residues. Trimming left V 3 bases short and J 8 bases short, with 17 bases between. Here the CDR3 DNA reads TGTGCCAGCAGCTTTGGACAGTCCTCAAGGGATTCACCCCTCCACTTT. Translated: CASSFGQSSRDSPLHF.

This chain connects TRBV6-2 or TRBV6-3 to TRBJ1-2; the match to TRBD1 covers 11 bases. The germline gives CDR1 MNHEY, CDR2 SVGEGT. The CDR3 is 18 residues long. The trim removed 2 bases at V and 2 bases at J, leaving 10 bases unmatched. This chain's CDR3 is CASSYNRDRGISNYGYTF. The CDR3 DNA sequence: TGTGCCAGCAGTTACAACAGGGACAGGGGGATCTCAAACTATGGCTACACCTTC.

The V and J genes are TRBV24-1 and TRBJ2-2; the D gene is possibly TRBD1 (5 bases). CDR1 and CDR2 (germline): KGHDR, SFDVKD. V was cut by 2 bases and J by 6 bases, with 9 bases left in between. The CDR3 is 14 amino acids. CDR3 residues: CATSDYRFAGELFF. CDR3 DNA sequence: TGTGCCACCAGTGATTACAGGTTCGCCGGGGAGCTGTTTTTT.

This chain joins TRBV18 and TRBJ2-3; 7 bases agree with TRBD1. Germline V lookup: CDR1 KGHSH, CDR2 LQKENI. This CDR3 contains 16 residues. V gave up 3 bases and J gave up 0 bases; unmatched junction bases: 6. The DNA for the CDR3 is TGTGCCAGCTCACCGCCCCGGGACAGAAGCACAGATACGCAGTATTTT. It codes for CASSPPRDRSTDTQYF.

There are a few counts of this clone. The chain uses TRBV7-9 and TRBJ1-5, with 8 positions matching TRBD1. Trimming at V came to 6 bases and at J to 0 bases, leaving 10 bases not matched to a gene. CDR1 SEHNR and CDR2 FQNEAQ come from the germline V gene (reference sequence). The CDR3 sequence is 17 residues long. CDR3 protein: CASSFAGGPFSNQPQHF. As DNA, the CDR3 is TGTGCCAGCAGTTTTGCAGGGGGCCCCTTTAGCAATCAGCCCCAGCATTTT.

The chain is built from TRBV6-5 and TRBJ2-2, with no clear D. The length of the CDR3 is 13 residues. Looked up from germline, CDR1 is MNHEY and CDR2 is SVGAGI. Trimming took off 7 bases at V and 6 bases at J, with 12 bases between the two ends. The CDR3 nucleotides read TGTGCCAGCACTCGAATCTATCCCGGGGAGCTGTTTTTT. It encodes CASTRIYPGELFF.

The gene calls are TRBV7-3 and TRBJ2-5; D might be TRBD2 (7 bases). Germline loops: CDR1 SGHTA, CDR2 FQGTGA. Trimming pared 5 bases from V and 2 bases from J, leaving 15 bases between. This CDR3 comprises 15 residues. DNA of the CDR3: TGTGCCAGCAGCAAAATGGGGGGGCCTCAAGAGACCCAGTACTTC. This translates into CASSKMGGPQETQYF.

The chain combines TRBV5-8 with TRBJ1-2; D perhaps matches TRBD1 (6 bases). Trimming cost V 2 bases and J 2 bases, with 7 bases left between them. The CDR3 runs 13 residues. The V gene's germline CDR1 is SGHTS and CDR2 YDEGEE. The CDR3 loop is CASSLQGNYGYTF. DNA for the CDR3: TGTGCCAGCAGCTTACAGGGAAACTATGGCTACACCTTC.

The rearrangement links TRBV7-3 to TRBJ2-2, with no clear D. The germline V gene has CDR1 SGHTA and CDR2 FQGTGA. The CDR3 totals 13 residues. The V end lost 3 bases, the J end lost 7 bases, and 9 bases lay between the germline ends. CDR3 amino acids: CASSFSSYGELFF. The CDR3 nucleotides are TGTGCCAGCAGCTTCTCTTCCTACGGGGAGCTGTTTTTT.

The chain couples TRBV19 to TRBJ2-1; 8 bases fit TRBD2. V lost 7 bases, J lost 2 bases, and 7 bases stayed unmatched. The CDR3 is made up of 15 amino acids. Per the germline V gene, CDR1 is LNHDA and CDR2 is SQIVND (reference sequence). As DNA, the CDR3 is TGTGCCAGTAAGTCAGCGGGGGTCCCCTACAATGAGCAGTTCTTC. It yields the protein CASKSAGVPYNEQFF.

This chain joins TRBV2 and TRBJ1-6, with 7 bases matching TRBD1. Germline-derived CDR1 and CDR2 are SNHLY and FYNNEI. The CDR3 is 16 amino acids. V lost 4 bases and J lost 5; bases outside the gene matches: 8. The CDR3 DNA follows: TGTGCCAGCAGTGCAACCGGGACAGCGAATAATTCACCCCTCCACTTT. Protein: CASSATGTANNSPLHF. Combining the CDR3 with reference TRBV2 and TRBJ1-6 gives the whole variable domain EPEVTQTPSHQVTQMGQEVILRCVPISNHLYFYWYRQILGQKVEFLVSFYNNEISEKSEIFDDQFSVERPDGSNFTLKIRSTKLEDSAMYFCASSATGTANNSPLHFGNGTRLTVT.

The chain combines TRBV27 with TRBJ2-7; D is possibly TRBD1 (7 bases). Per the germline V gene, CDR1 is MNHEY and CDR2 is SMNVEV (reference sequence). V was pared by 3 bases and J by 6 bases, with 12 bases between. CDR3 length: 13 amino acids. The CDR3 is CASSLRQGLEQYV. The CDR3 DNA follows: TGTGCCAGCAGTTTGCGACAGGGACTCGAGCAGTACGTC.